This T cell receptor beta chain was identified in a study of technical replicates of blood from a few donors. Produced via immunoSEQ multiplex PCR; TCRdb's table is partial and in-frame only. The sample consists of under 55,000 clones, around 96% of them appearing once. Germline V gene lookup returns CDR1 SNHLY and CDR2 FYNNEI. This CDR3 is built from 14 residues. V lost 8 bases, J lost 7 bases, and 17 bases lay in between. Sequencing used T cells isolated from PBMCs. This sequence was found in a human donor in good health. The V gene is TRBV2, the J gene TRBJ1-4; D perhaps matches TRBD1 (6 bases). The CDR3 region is CASSNTGIGEKLFF. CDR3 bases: TGTGCCAGCTCAAACACAGGGATCGGTGAAAAACTGTTTTTT.